This entry is about one TCR beta chain. Its antigen is not identified. This entry is derived from a study of CD8 T cells in ankylosing spondylitis. Points from the study as a whole: A motif of 8 or 9 highly homologous TCR beta variants was seen as apparently characteristic of ankylosing spondylitis blood.

TCRdb fed the 5' RACE reads into MiXCR, producing one record per CDR3 protein. The repertoire has about 130,000 distinct CDR3 sequences, about 13% of them found once; the top ten carry about 3%. The V and J ends lost 2 bases and 2 bases respectively, with 8 bases between them. Germline V lookup: CDR1 SGHTA, CDR2 FQGNSA. There are 14 residues in the CDR3. This chain links TRBV7-2 with TRBJ2-3; D uncertain. The receptor's source is a female donor with ankylosing spondylitis or in good health (not recorded which). The source material was blood, either unsorted or a sorted T cell fraction (not recorded which). For the CDR3, the DNA is TGTGCCAGCAGCTTAACGGTATACACAGATACGCAGTATTTT. Encoded protein: CASSLTVYTDTQYF.